This paragraph reports one T cell receptor beta chain. The data belong to a study of blood T cell repertoires in COVID-19. Whole-study context: The study drew acute and convalescent COVID-19 samples from the United States, Italy and Spain. PBMCs, B-cell-depleted T cells, or T cells provided the cDNA or gDNA that made up the material.

Original handling: Reference gene primer amplification in the assay estimated nucleated cell counts. Sequenced by immunoSEQ multiplex PCR; TCRdb stores in-frame clones only, minus some. V and J calls and clone size are copied from that table; D and trimming were computed from the DNA. The sample holds about 33,000 clones, around 84% seen once. The V and J ends lost 4 bases and 0 bases, in that order; junction bases with no gene match: 9. Germline CDR1 MNHEY, CDR2 SVGAGI. This CDR3 comprises 16 residues. This receptor was taken from a human donor in a cohort sampled during active COVID-19. The rearrangement uses TRBV6-5 and TRBJ2-7; 7 bases are shared with TRBD1. Source material: peripheral blood. This CDR3 is CASSFHPTGISYEQYF. DNA for the CDR3: TGTGCCAGCAGTTTTCACCCGACAGGGATCTCCTACGAGCAGTACTTC.